This T cell receptor beta chain was found in a study of cytomegalovirus exposure and HLA in healthy donors. The study's findings and limits: The authors considered a cluster of highly shared sequence variants likely to be a sequencing artifact. There were several of the most significant clusters that appeared linked to common viral pathogens in a later analysis. V- and J-gene trimming in TCR beta was tied to a missense DCLRE1C variant by an analysis performed later.

The PCR employed 60 Vbeta primers together with 13 Jbeta primers. Here immunoSEQ multiplex PCR was the method, and the copy in TCRdb shows in-frame clones only, minus some. The sample yields tens of thousands of clones, 55% to 75% seen once. Concerning this clone: Its antigen is not known.

This sequence originates from a man aged 35 to 55 in good health and CMV-seropositive. The sample comprised PBMCs.

The CDR3 region is CASEDRGNTGELFF. The CDR3 DNA reads as TGTGCCAGCGAGGACAGGGGCAACACCGGGGAGCTGTTTTTT. The chain couples TRBV6-1 to TRBJ2-2, with TRBD1 identical over 9 bases. The CDR3 runs 14 residues. Trimming at V came to 8 bases and at J to 2 bases, leaving 3 bases not matched to a gene. Germline V gene lookup returns CDR1 MNHNS and CDR2 SASEGT.